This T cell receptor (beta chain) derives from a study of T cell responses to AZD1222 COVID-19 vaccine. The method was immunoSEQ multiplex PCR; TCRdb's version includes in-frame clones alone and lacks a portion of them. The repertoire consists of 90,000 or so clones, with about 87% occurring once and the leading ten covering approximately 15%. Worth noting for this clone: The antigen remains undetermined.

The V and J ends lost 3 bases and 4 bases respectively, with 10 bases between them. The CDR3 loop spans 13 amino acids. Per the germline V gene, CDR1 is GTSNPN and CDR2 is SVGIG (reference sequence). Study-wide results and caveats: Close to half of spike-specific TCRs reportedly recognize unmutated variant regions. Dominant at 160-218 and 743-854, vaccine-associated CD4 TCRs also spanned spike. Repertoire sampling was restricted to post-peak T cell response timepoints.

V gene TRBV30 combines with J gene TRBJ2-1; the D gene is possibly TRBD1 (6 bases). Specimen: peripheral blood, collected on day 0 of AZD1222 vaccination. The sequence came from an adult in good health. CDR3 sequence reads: CAWSGTNYNEQFF. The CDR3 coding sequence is TGTGCCTGGAGCGGGACAAATTACAATGAGCAGTTCTTC.